Sequencing of this T cell receptor (beta chain) was carried out in a study of blood T cell repertoires in COVID-19 (dated by TCRdb to about 2020). At the level of the whole study: The collaborator samples originated in the United States, Italy and Spain and spanned the acute and convalescent phases of COVID-19. The prospective study material was composed of cDNA or gDNA derived from T cells, B-cell-depleted T cells, or PBMCs. Deeply sampled blood TCRbeta repertoires from subjects exposed to, actively infected with, or recovered from COVID-19 were included in the dataset. The repertoires were made available in a free public database intended to serve as a resource for research on the immune response to SARS-CoV-2. Samples were obtained from the ongoing ImmuneRACE study (first 160 participants) and from approximately 1,200 subjects provided by 6 global collaborators. The sample metadata nearly always contained a de-identified subject ID, COVID-19 status, age in years and sex. Where HLA class I and class II types were available, the types were taken from metadata supplied by the sample provider, not from assay-based typing.

TCRbeta CDR3 regions were amplified from genomic DNA using the immunoSEQ Assay, a bias-controlled multiplex PCR. In the authors' own workflow: The number of nucleated cells in each sample was estimated by amplification of reference gene primers within the assay. Sequence reads were collapsed and filtered to measure the absolute abundance of every unique TCRbeta CDR3 rearrangement. For each sample, productive Simpson clonality was calculated as the square root of Simpson's diversity index over productive rearrangements. TCRdb took this table from immuneACCESS and kept in-frame rearrangements with V and J called. Such tables lack part of the clones; where checked against another copy, unresolved V genes explain under half of the gap, and the rest is unexplained. V and J calls and clone size come straight from that table; D and trimming were deduced from the DNA. For this sample there are about 160,000 clones; around 79% appear just once. The ten largest account for 8.1% of the sample.

One collaborating source in Seattle enrolled patients during active infection and followed them longitudinally through the course of disease. Each collaborating institution followed its own protocols to collect whole blood in K2EDTA tubes. For TCRbeta analysis, collaborators shipped samples in one of three forms: frozen whole blood, isolated PBMCs, or DNA extracted from either of those sample types. Details on this clone: Its binding antigen is unknown. Base qualities are missing; no much larger clone stands one base away.

Study-wide conclusions, independent of this receptor: The quantity of clinical and demographic metadata differed by source and by participant and was supplied without curation.

Trimming at the junction amounts to 1 base on V and 3 bases on J, and the germline ends lie 18 bases apart. Including cysteine and phenylalanine, the CDR3 has 17 amino acids. Just CDR3 DNA is preserved here, 51 bases in frame from base 1. The germline V gene (reference sequence) specifies LGHDT as CDR1 and YNNKEL as CDR2. What was sequenced was peripheral blood. The chain was built from TRBV3-1 (or the pseudogene TRBV3-2) and TRBJ1-2; TRBD1 could be the D gene, as 6 bases match. The clonotype was recovered from a woman in her sixties or seventies with COVID-19, enrolled during active disease. The DNA reads as follows: TGTGCCAGCAGCCAAGGACTTCTGGGAGGGGGGGACTATGGCTACACCTTC. It specifies CASSQGLLGGGDYGYTF.